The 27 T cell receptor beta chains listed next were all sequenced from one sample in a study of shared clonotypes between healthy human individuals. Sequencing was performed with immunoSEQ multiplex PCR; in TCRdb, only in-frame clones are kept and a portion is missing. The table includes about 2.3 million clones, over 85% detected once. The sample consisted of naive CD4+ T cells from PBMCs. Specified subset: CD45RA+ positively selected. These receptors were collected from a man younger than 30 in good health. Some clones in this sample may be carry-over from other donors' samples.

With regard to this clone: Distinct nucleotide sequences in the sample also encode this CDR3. The CDR3 region has the DNA TGTGCCAGTAGTATTGCCCGCGGCACAGATACGCAGTATTTT. Residues: CASSIARGTDTQYF. The V call is TRBV19, the J call TRBJ2-3, with D unresolved. Trimming pared 3 bases from V and 1 base from J, leaving 8 bases between. The germline V gene encodes CDR1 LNHDA and CDR2 SQIVND (reference sequence). The length of the CDR3 is 14 residues.

The CDR3 protein is CASSFSGPSSQYF. For the CDR3, the DNA is TGTGCCAGCAGTTTCTCAGGGCCAAGTTCGCAGTATTTT. V usage is TRBV6-5 and J usage is TRBJ2-3; D is perhaps TRBD1 (5 bases). V lost 4 bases and J lost 10, with 15 bases in between. Germline V lookup: CDR1 MNHEY, CDR2 SVGAGI. This CDR3 has 13 residues.

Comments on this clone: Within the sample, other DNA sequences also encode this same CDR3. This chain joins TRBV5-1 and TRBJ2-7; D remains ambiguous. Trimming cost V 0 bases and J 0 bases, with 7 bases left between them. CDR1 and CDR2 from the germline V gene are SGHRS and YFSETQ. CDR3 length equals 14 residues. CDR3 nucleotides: TGCGCCAGCAGCTTGGTTGTCTCCTCCTACGAGCAGTACTTC. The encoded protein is CASSLVVSSYEQYF.

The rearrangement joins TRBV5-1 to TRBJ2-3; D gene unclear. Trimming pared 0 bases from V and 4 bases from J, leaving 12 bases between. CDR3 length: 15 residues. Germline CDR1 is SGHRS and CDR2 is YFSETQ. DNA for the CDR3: TGCGCCAGCAGCTTGGAGGGTCTAGGCTCAGATACGCAGTATTTT. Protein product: CASSLEGLGSDTQYF.

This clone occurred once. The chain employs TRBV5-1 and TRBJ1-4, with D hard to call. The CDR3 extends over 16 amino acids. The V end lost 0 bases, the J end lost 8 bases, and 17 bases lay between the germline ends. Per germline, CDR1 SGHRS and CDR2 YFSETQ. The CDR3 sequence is CASSLDPGIVSEKLFF. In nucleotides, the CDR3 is TGCGCCAGCAGCTTGGACCCGGGCATCGTAAGCGAAAAACTGTTTTTT.

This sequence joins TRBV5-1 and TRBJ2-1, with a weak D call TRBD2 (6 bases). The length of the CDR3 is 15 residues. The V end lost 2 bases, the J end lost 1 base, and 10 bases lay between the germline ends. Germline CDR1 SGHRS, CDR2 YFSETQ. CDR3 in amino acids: CASSLGTPSYNEQFF. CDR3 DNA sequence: TGCGCCAGCAGCTTAGGGACTCCTTCCTACAATGAGCAGTTCTTC. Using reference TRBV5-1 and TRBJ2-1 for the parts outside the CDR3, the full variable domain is KAGVTQTPRYLIKTRGQQVTLSCSPISGHRSVSWYQQTPGQGLQFLFEYFSETQRNKGNFPGRFSGRQFSNSRSEMNVSTLELGDSALYLCASSLGTPSYNEQFFGPGTRLTVL.

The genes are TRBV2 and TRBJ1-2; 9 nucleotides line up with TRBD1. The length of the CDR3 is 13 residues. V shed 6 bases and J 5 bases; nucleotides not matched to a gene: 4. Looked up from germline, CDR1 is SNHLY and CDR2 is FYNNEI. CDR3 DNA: TGTGCCAGCAGGGAGGACAGGGGATATGGCTACACCTTC. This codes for CASREDRGYGYTF. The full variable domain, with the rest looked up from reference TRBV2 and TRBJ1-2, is EPEVTQTPSHQVTQMGQEVILRCVPISNHLYFYWYRQILGQKVEFLVSFYNNEISEKSEIFDDQFSVERPDGSNFTLKIRSTKLEDSAMYFCASREDRGYGYTFGSGTRLTVV.

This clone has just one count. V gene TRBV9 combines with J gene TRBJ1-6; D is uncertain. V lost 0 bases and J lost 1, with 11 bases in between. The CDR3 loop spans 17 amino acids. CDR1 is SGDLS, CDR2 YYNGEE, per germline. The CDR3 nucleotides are TGTGCCAGCAGCGTAGCTCCCCAGGCTTCCTATAATTCACCCCTCCACTTT. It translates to CASSVAPQASYNSPLHF.

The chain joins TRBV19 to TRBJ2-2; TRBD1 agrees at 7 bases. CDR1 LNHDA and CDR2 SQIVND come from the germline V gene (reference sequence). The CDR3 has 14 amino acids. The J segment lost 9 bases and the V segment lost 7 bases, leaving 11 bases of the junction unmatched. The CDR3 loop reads CASKEGGPKRELFF. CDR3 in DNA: TGTGCCAGTAAAGAAGGGGGCCCCAAGAGGGAGCTGTTTTTT.

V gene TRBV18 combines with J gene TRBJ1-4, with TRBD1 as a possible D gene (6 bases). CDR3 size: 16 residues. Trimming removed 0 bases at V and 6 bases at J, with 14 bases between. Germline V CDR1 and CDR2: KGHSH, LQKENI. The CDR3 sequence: CASSPPGQAYYEKLFF. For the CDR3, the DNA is TGTGCCAGCTCACCACCGGGACAAGCATATTATGAAAAACTGTTTTTT.

CDR3: CASSGGPGQIQETQYF. CDR3 in DNA: TGTGCCAGCAGCGGTGGGCCGGGGCAGATCCAAGAGACCCAGTACTTC. This chain connects TRBV9 to TRBJ2-5; D might be TRBD1 or TRBD2, each matching 5 bases. The CDR3 consists of 16 residues. The germline V and J ends were trimmed by 3 bases and 1 base, with 16 bases remaining between them. Germline V gene sequence: CDR1 SGDLS, CDR2 YYNGEE.

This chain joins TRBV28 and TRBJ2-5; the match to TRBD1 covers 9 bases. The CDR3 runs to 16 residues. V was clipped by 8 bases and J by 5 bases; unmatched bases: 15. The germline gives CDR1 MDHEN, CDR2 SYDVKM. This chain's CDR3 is CASGGGGHRGPETQYF. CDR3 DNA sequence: TGTGCCAGCGGGGGTGGCGGTCACAGGGGGCCGGAGACCCAGTACTTC.

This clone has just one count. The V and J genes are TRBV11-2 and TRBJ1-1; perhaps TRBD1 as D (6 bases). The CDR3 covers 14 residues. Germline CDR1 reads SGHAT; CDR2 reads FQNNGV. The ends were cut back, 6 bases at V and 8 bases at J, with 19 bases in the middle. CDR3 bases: TGTGCCAGCAGATTAACTAGAGGGGGGGCGGAAGCTTTCTTT. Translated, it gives CASRLTRGGAEAFF.

The CDR3 reads CASSLADGEQYF. The CDR3 DNA reads as TGTGCCAGCAGCCTAGCGGACGGCGAGCAGTACTTC. The rearrangement uses TRBV7-3 and TRBJ2-7, with 7 bases lining up with TRBD2. This CDR3 has 12 amino acids. Germline V gene data show CDR1 as SGHTA and CDR2 as FQGTGA. V shed 5 bases, J shed 6 bases, and the junction held 4 bases outside the gene matches.

CDR3: CASSTVRDFNYGYTF. The CDR3, as DNA: TGTGCCAGTAGCACGGTGCGGGACTTTAATTATGGCTACACCTTC. The chain recombines TRBV19 with TRBJ1-2; possible D gene TRBD1, 5 bases. V lost 6 bases and J 5 bases, leaving 19 bases between the germline ends. The germline gives CDR1 LNHDA, CDR2 SQIVND (reference sequence). The CDR3 runs to 15 residues.

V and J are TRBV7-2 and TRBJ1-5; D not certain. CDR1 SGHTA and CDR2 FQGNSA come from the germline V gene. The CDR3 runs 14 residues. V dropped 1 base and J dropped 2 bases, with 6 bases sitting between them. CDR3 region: CASSLDLGNQPQHF. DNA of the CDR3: TGTGCCAGCAGCTTAGACTTGGGCAATCAGCCCCAGCATTTT. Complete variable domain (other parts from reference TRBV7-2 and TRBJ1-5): GAGVSQSPSNKVTEKGKDVELRCDPISGHTALYWYRQSLGQGLEFLIYFQGNSAPDKSGLPSDRFSAERTGGSVSTLTIQRTQQEDSAVYLCASSLDLGNQPQHFGDGTRLSIL.

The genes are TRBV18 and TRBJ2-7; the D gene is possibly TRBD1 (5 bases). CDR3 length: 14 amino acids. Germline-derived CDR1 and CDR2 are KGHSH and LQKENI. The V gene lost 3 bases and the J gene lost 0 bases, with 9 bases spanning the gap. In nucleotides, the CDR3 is TGTGCCAGCTCACCGAACACAGGCTCCTACGAGCAGTACTTC. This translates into CASSPNTGSYEQYF.

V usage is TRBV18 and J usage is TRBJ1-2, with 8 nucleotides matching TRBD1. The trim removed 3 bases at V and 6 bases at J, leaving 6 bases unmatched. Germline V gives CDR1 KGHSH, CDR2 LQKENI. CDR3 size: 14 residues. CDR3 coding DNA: TGTGCCAGCTCACCGCAGACAGGGGCTGATGGCTACACCTTC. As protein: CASSPQTGADGYTF.

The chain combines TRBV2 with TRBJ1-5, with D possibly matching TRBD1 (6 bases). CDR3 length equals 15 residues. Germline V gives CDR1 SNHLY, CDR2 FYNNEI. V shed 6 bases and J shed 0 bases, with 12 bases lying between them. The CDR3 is CASRGTGFSNQPQHF. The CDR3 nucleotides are TGTGCCAGCAGAGGTACAGGGTTTAGCAATCAGCCCCAGCATTTT.

CDR3 DNA: TGTGCCAGCAGACCTACAGGGTCGAACACTGAAGCTTTCTTT. Its translation is CASRPTGSNTEAFF. The chain couples TRBV7-9 to TRBJ1-1; weak D call: TRBD1 (6 bases). Germline CDR1 reads SEHNR; CDR2 reads FQNEAQ (reference sequence). The CDR3 loop spans 14 amino acids. The V end lost 6 bases, the J end lost 1 base, and 12 bases lay between the germline ends.

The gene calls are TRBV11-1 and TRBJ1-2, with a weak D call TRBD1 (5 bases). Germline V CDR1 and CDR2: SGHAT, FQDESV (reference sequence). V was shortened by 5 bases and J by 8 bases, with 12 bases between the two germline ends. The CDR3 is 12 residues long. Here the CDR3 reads CASSPGHGGYTF. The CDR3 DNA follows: TGTGCCAGCAGCCCAGGACACGGGGGCTACACCTTC. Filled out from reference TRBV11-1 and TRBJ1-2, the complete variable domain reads EAEVAQSPRYKITEKSQAVAFWCDPISGHATLYWYRQILGQGPELLVQFQDESVVDDSQLPKDRFSAERLKGVDSTLKIQPAELGDSAMYLCASSPGHGGYTFGSGTRLTVV.

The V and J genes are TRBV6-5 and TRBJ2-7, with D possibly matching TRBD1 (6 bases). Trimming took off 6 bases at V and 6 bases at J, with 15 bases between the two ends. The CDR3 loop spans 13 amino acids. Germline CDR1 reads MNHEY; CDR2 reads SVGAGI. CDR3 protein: CASRQGLVSEQYF. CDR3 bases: TGTGCCAGCAGGCAGGGGTTGGTGAGCGAGCAGTACTTC.

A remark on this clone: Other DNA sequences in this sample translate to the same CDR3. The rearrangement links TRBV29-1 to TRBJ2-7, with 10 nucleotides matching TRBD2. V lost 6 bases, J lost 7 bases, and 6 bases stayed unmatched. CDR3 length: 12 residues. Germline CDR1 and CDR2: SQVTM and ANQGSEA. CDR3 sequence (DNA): TGCAGCGTAGCTAGCGGGAGTGGAGAGCAGTACTTC. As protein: CSVASGSGEQYF.

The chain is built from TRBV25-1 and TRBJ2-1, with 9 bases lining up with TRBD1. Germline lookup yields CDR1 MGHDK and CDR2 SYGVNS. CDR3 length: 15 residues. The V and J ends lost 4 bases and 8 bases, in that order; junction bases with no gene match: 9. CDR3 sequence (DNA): TGTGCCAGCAGTGTAACCGGGACAGGGATCGATGAGCAGTTCTTC. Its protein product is CASSVTGTGIDEQFF.

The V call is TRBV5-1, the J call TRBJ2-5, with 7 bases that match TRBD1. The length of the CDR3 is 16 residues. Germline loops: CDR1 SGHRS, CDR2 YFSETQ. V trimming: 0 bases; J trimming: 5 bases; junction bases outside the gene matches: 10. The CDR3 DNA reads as TGCGCCAGCAGCTTGGGGGTGACAGGGTCGGGTGAGACCCAGTACTTC. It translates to CASSLGVTGSGETQYF. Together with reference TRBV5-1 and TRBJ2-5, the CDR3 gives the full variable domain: KAGVTQTPRYLIKTRGQQVTLSCSPISGHRSVSWYQQTPGQGLQFLFEYFSETQRNKGNFPGRFSGRQFSNSRSEMNVSTLELGDSALYLCASSLGVTGSGETQYFGPGTRLLVL.

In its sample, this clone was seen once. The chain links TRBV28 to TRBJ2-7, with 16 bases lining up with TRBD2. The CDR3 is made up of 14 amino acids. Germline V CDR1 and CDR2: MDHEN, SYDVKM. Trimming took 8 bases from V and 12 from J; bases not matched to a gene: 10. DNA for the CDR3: TGTGCCAGCCTGGGACTAGCGGGAGGGCCGAGGGTGTACTTC. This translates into CASLGLAGGPRVYF. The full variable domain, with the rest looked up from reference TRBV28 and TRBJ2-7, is DVKVTQSSRYLVKRTGEKVFLECVQDMDHENMFWYRQDPGLGLRLIYFSYDVKMKEKGDIPEGYSVSREKKERFSLILESASTNQTSMYLCASLGLAGGPRVYFGPGTRLTVT.

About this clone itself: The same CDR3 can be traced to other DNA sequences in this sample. The CDR3 coding sequence is TGCGCCAGCAGCTTGACGGCAGATACGCAGTATTTT. This translates into CASSLTADTQYF. The chain couples TRBV5-1 to TRBJ2-3; D remains unclear. CDR3 length: 12 residues. V lost 1 base and J lost 4, with 4 bases in between. Germline assignment: CDR1 SGHRS and CDR2 YFSETQ.